One and the same sample provided the 20 T cell receptor beta chains below, sequenced in a study of cytomegalovirus exposure and HLA in healthy donors. TCRdb's table, derived via immunoSEQ multiplex PCR, lists solely in-frame clones and lacks some. The table records approximately 180,000 clones, roughly 83% of them present only once. The sequenced sample consisted of PBMCs. The receptors were sampled from a woman aged 18 to 35 in good health and CMV-seronegative.

V is TRBV30 and J is TRBJ1-2; no clear D gene. CDR3 length equals 11 residues. Trimming took off 2 bases at V and 8 bases at J, with 9 bases between the two ends. CDR1 is GTSNPN, CDR2 SVGIG, per germline (reference sequence). The CDR3 sequence is CAWSIGGGYTF. Here the CDR3 DNA reads TGTGCCTGGAGTATCGGAGGGGGCTACACCTTC.

The chain carries TRBV12-5 and TRBJ1-1, with D maybe TRBD1 (6 bases). The CDR3 runs 16 residues. Germline lookup yields CDR1 LGHNT and CDR2 FRNRAP. Trimming left V 1 base short and J 11 bases short, with 23 bases between. The CDR3 DNA sequence: TGTGCTAGTGGTTTGGCGGGAACAGGGACGATCCGGCGGGCTTTCTTT. Translated, it gives CASGLAGTGTIRRAFF.

The gene calls are TRBV11-2 and TRBJ2-7; D is uncertain. In germline, CDR1 is SGHAT, CDR2 FQNNGV. The germline V and J ends were trimmed by 2 bases and 2 bases, with 10 bases remaining between them. The CDR3 length is 14 residues. CDR3 bases: TGTGCCAGCAGCTTACTCGACTCAACCTACGAGCAGTACTTC. Its translation is CASSLLDSTYEQYF.

V is TRBV7-3 and J is TRBJ1-2; TRBD1 might be the D (6 bases). In germline, CDR1 is SGHTA, CDR2 FQGTGA. The CDR3 consists of 13 residues. V was cut by 4 bases and J by 6 bases, with 12 bases left in between. CDR3 DNA sequence: TGTGCCAGCAGCTCCACAGGGAATAATGGCTACACCTTC. Translation gives CASSSTGNNGYTF.

This chain connects TRBV7-3 to TRBJ1-5; 10 bases align to TRBD1. Unmatched junction bases numbered 13, after V lost 5 bases and J lost 6 bases. Germline-derived CDR1 and CDR2 are SGHTA and FQGTGA. The CDR3 covers 17 residues. The CDR3 region has the DNA TGTGCCAGCAGCCGACCCCCGGGACAGGGGAGGGGTCAGCCCCAGCATTTT. Translated, it gives CASSRPPGQGRGQPQHF.

DNA for the CDR3: TGTGCCAGTAGTATCGGTGGTGCCGGGGAGCTGTTTTTT. Its translation is CASSIGGAGELFF. The chain uses TRBV19 and TRBJ2-2, with no clear D. The V end lost 3 bases, the J end lost 6 bases, and 8 bases lay between the germline ends. The CDR3 covers 13 residues. Germline CDR1 is LNHDA and CDR2 is SQIVND (reference sequence).

This clone was seen once. The chain carries TRBV6-1 and TRBJ1-3; D unresolved. Germline loops: CDR1 MNHNS, CDR2 SASEGT. The V and J ends lost 0 bases and 0 bases respectively, with 9 bases between them. This CDR3 comprises 16 residues. In nucleotides, the CDR3 is TGTGCCAGCAGTGAAGCGCTTCCCAGCTCTGGAAACACCATATATTTT. It specifies CASSEALPSSGNTIYF.

The rearrangement links TRBV13 to TRBJ1-5; a weak D match, TRBD1 (5 bases). V was cut by 2 bases and J by 3 bases, with 8 bases left in between. The CDR3 is 14 amino acids. CDR1 and CDR2 from the germline V gene are PRHDT and FYEKMQ (reference sequence). The CDR3: CASSLRGTNQPQHF. CDR3 bases: TGTGCCAGCAGCTTAAGGGGAACCAATCAGCCCCAGCATTTT. The variable domain in full, completed from reference TRBV13 and TRBJ1-5, reads AAGVIQSPRHLIKEKRETATLKCYPIPRHDTVYWYQQGPGQDPQFLISFYEKMQSDKGSIPDRFSAQQFSDYHSELNMSSLELGDSALYFCASSLRGTNQPQHFGDGTRLSIL.

This chain links TRBV30 with TRBJ1-1, with 9 bases lining up with TRBD1. V was pared by 3 bases and J by 4 bases, with 3 bases of the junction left unmatched. The CDR3 loop spans 13 amino acids. Looked up from germline, CDR1 is GTSNPN and CDR2 is SVGIG (reference sequence). The CDR3 bases are TGTGCCTGGAGCCGGGACAGGGCCACTGAAGCTTTCTTT. Its protein is CAWSRDRATEAFF.

The chain combines TRBV2 with TRBJ2-7, with 10 bases matching TRBD1. The CDR3 extends over 15 amino acids. Germline CDR1 reads SNHLY; CDR2 reads FYNNEI. Trimming cost V 3 bases and J 4 bases; bases outside gene matches: 6. The CDR3 region is CASSDSDRGGYEQYF. In DNA, the CDR3 is TGTGCCAGCAGTGACTCGGACAGGGGGGGATACGAGCAGTACTTC.

The J gene is TRBJ2-5, the V gene TRBV5-1; perhaps TRBD1 as D (6 bases). The CDR3 runs to 16 residues. Germline V gene sequence: CDR1 SGHRS, CDR2 YFSETQ. Trimming stripped 5 bases from V and 3 bases from J, with 20 bases between. The CDR3 bases are TGCGCCAGCAGACCTGGCGGGCAGGGGAAAAAAGAGACCCAGTACTTC. Protein sequence: CASRPGGQGKKETQYF.

The chain uses TRBV2 and TRBJ1-1, with TRBD1 as a possible D gene (6 bases). The CDR3 length is 16 residues. V lost 7 bases and J 1 base, leaving 19 bases between the germline ends. Germline V gives CDR1 SNHLY, CDR2 FYNNEI. CDR3: CASIGQPRRGNTEAFF. The DNA for the CDR3 is TGTGCCAGCATTGGCCAGCCACGCAGGGGGAACACTGAAGCTTTCTTT.

This clone was seen just once. The chain links TRBV6-1 to TRBJ2-5, with D possibly TRBD1 on 6 matching bases. CDR1 is MNHNS and CDR2 is SASEGT in the germline V gene. The CDR3 has 16 residues. V was shortened by 2 bases and J by 5 bases, with 18 bases between the two germline ends. Here the CDR3 reads CASSESRGRGMETQYF. CDR3 bases: TGTGCCAGCAGTGAAAGTCGGGGCAGGGGAATGGAGACCCAGTACTTC.

The chain joins TRBV30 to TRBJ1-1; D uncertain. The CDR3 runs to 14 residues. V lost 0 bases, J lost 1 base, and 9 bases lay in between. Germline V gene data show CDR1 as GTSNPN and CDR2 as SVGIG (reference sequence). The CDR3 region has the DNA TGTGCCTGGAGTGTGAGTCCCCAGAACACTGAAGCTTTCTTT. Translated: CAWSVSPQNTEAFF.

This chain joins TRBV29-1 and TRBJ2-5, with 12 bases aligning to TRBD2. V was clipped by 3 bases and J by 3 bases; unmatched bases: 5. Germline CDR1 SQVTM, CDR2 ANQGSEA. This CDR3 region has 15 residues. The CDR3 reads CSVEVLAGGKETQYF. For the CDR3, the DNA is TGCAGCGTTGAGGTTCTAGCGGGAGGGAAAGAGACCCAGTACTTC.

The rearrangement joins TRBV2 to TRBJ1-5; TRBD1 agrees at 7 bases. The CDR3 has 15 amino acids. Germline V gene sequence: CDR1 SNHLY, CDR2 FYNNEI. J was trimmed by 5 bases and V by 6 bases; bases with no gene match: 10. The CDR3 DNA is TGTGCCAGCAGCCGACAGGGTCAATTTTATCAGCCCCAGCATTTT. Protein sequence: CASSRQGQFYQPQHF.

The chain couples TRBV21-1 to TRBJ2-3; the listed D gene, TRBD1, was not tested against the DNA. TRBV21-1 is noted as a pseudogene. This CDR3 has 15 amino acids. The CDR3 protein is CASRDRGEKTDTQYF. DNA of the CDR3: TGTGCCAGCAGGGACAGGGGGGAAAAAACAGATACGCAGTATTTT.

V usage is TRBV6-4 and J usage is TRBJ2-1; 9 bases fit TRBD2. The CDR3 sequence is 16 residues long. Germline V gene lookup returns CDR1 MRHNA and CDR2 SNTAGT. With 0 bases clipped from V and 8 bases from J, the junction kept 8 bases outside the gene matches. This chain's CDR3 is CASSDSKGGGADEQFF. DNA of the CDR3: TGTGCCAGCAGTGACTCGAAAGGCGGGGGGGCCGATGAGCAGTTCTTC.

The V gene is TRBV5-1, the J gene TRBJ2-7; 8 bases align to TRBD1. V was clipped by 2 bases and J by 5 bases; unmatched bases: 12. Germline V CDR1 and CDR2: SGHRS, YFSETQ. The CDR3 covers 16 residues. The chain's CDR3 is CASSLEGRGRLDEQYF. In DNA form, the CDR3 reads TGCGCCAGCAGCTTAGAGGGCAGGGGGCGCTTGGACGAGCAGTACTTC.

The genes are TRBV5-1 and TRBJ2-7, with D maybe TRBD2 (7 bases). This CDR3 spans 14 amino acids. Germline V lookup: CDR1 SGHRS, CDR2 YFSETQ. V shed 4 bases and J shed 4 bases, with 15 bases lying between them. The CDR3 region has the DNA TGCGCCAGCAGCAAAGGGGGGGTCCCATACGAGCAGTACTTC. Its translation is CASSKGGVPYEQYF.